These 15 T cell receptor beta chains share one sample of origin, sequenced in a study of blood T cells in healthy people across ages. Combining a sample-barcoded 5' primer with a J-beta primer mix, a second PCR ran for 7 to 11 cycles. A single record per CDR3 protein comes from TCRdb applying MiXCR to the 5' RACE reads. There are nearly 800,000 distinct CDR3 sequences in the sample; roughly three fifths occur only once, and 20% to 30% lies in the top ten. The sequenced sample consisted of blood. Receptors were obtained from a man aged 35-49 years in good health.

This clonotype has just a few counts. The rearrangement joins TRBV7-3 to TRBJ2-1; weak D call: TRBD1 (5 bases). The germline V and J ends were trimmed by 4 bases and 10 bases, with 14 bases remaining between them. The germline V gene has CDR1 SGHTA and CDR2 FQGTGA. CDR3 size: 13 residues. Here the CDR3 reads CASSSRTPPEQFF. CDR3 coding DNA: TGTGCCAGCAGCTCGAGGACACCACCCGAGCAGTTCTTC.

This chain joins TRBV14 and TRBJ2-3; D remains unclear. This CDR3 is 12 amino acids long. The germline V gene has CDR1 SGHDN and CDR2 FVKESK. V was clipped by 5 bases and J by 8 bases, with 11 bases between them. CDR3 DNA: TGTGCCAGCAGCTGGAAGGGCCTTACGCAGTATTTT. This codes for CASSWKGLTQYF.

This rearrangement joins TRBV7-9 to TRBJ1-4, with D perhaps matching TRBD1 (5 bases). This CDR3 contains 14 residues. CDR1 SEHNR and CDR2 FQNEAQ come from the germline V gene (reference sequence). Deletions cut 3 bases from V and 4 bases from J, with 9 bases between. The CDR3 nucleotides are TGTGCCAGCAGCTTCGACGGGGGTAATGAAAAACTGTTTTTT. It codes for CASSFDGGNEKLFF.

The rearrangement links TRBV5-1 to TRBJ1-2; D is uncertain. The germline V gene encodes CDR1 SGHRS and CDR2 YFSETQ. This CDR3 comprises 12 residues. The germline V and J ends were trimmed by 4 bases and 8 bases, with 12 bases remaining between them. As DNA, the CDR3 is TGCGCCAGCAGCCCGGCAAGGTCCGGCTACACCTTC. As protein: CASSPARSGYTF.

The chain joins TRBV5-5 to TRBJ1-2; maybe TRBD1 (6 bases). V was trimmed by 7 bases and J by 0 bases, leaving 16 bases between them. Germline assignment: CDR1 SGHKS and CDR2 YYEKEE (reference sequence). The CDR3 runs 15 residues. Here the CDR3 reads CASGPGQSSNYGYTF. CDR3 DNA: TGTGCCAGCGGACCAGGACAGTCCTCTAACTATGGCTACACCTTC.

There are a few counts of this clonotype. The chain combines TRBV28 with TRBJ1-1, with TRBD1 identical over 7 bases. V shed 6 bases, J shed 3 bases, and the junction held 10 bases outside the gene matches. Looked up from germline, CDR1 is MDHEN and CDR2 is SYDVKM. The CDR3 length is 15 residues. Written as DNA, the CDR3 is TGTGCCAGCAGGATACTACAGGGGTGGGACACTGAAGCTTTCTTT. Translation: CASRILQGWDTEAFF.

This clonotype appeared a few times. The rearrangement links TRBV7-3 to TRBJ2-7; the D gene is possibly TRBD2 (5 bases). V gave up 5 bases and J gave up 7 bases, with 12 bases separating them. The CDR3 sequence is 12 residues long. Germline CDR1 and CDR2: SGHTA and FQGTGA. The CDR3 reads CASSRTVNEQYF. The CDR3 region has the DNA TGTGCCAGCAGCCGGACTGTGAATGAGCAGTACTTC.

J is TRBJ2-2 and V is TRBV4-1, with D tentatively TRBD1 or TRBD2 (5 bases each). From germline, CDR1 is MGHRA and CDR2 YSYEKL. Trimming removed 6 bases at V and 5 bases at J, with 13 bases between. The CDR3 extends over 14 amino acids. CDR3 amino acids: CASRKGPLTGELFF. CDR3 coding DNA: TGCGCCAGCAGAAAGGGACCGCTGACCGGGGAGCTGTTTTTT.

This clonotype was observed a handful of times. The chain combines TRBV7-6 with TRBJ1-1; no reliable D call. Germline assignment: CDR1 SGHVS and CDR2 FNYEAQ. Trimming removed 4 bases from V and 1 base from J, with 13 bases in between. This CDR3 region has 15 residues. The CDR3 coding sequence is TGTGCCAGCAGCTCCTTAGCGGGCGGGAACACTGAAGCTTTCTTT. This sequence encodes CASSSLAGGNTEAFF.

This chain links TRBV7-6 with TRBJ2-6; D may be TRBD2 (5 bases). V was shortened by 2 bases and J by 0 bases, with 17 bases between the two germline ends. The germline V gene encodes CDR1 SGHVS and CDR2 FNYEAQ. This CDR3 comprises 19 residues. The CDR3 protein is CASSLLVGGFSSGANVLTF. The CDR3 DNA reads as TGTGCCAGCAGCTTACTTGTGGGCGGGTTCAGCTCTGGGGCCAACGTCCTGACTTTC.

The chain has TRBV29-1 and TRBJ1-2, with D maybe TRBD1 (5 bases). This CDR3 is built from 11 residues. Trimming removed 6 bases at V and 8 bases at J, with 13 bases between. The germline gives CDR1 SQVTM, CDR2 ANQGSEA. The chain's CDR3 is CSVDPGGGYTF. In nucleotides, the CDR3 is TGCAGCGTCGACCCTGGGGGAGGCTACACCTTC. Combining the CDR3 with reference TRBV29-1 and TRBJ1-2 gives the whole variable domain SAVISQKPSRDICQRGTSLTIQCQVDSQVTMMFWYRQQPGQSLTLIATANQGSEATYESGFVIDKFPISRPNLTFSTLTVSNMSPEDSSIYLCSVDPGGGYTFGSGTRLTVV.

This clonotype has just a few counts. The V call is TRBV27, the J call TRBJ2-7; 8 positions agree with TRBD1. After removal of 5 bases from V and 3 bases from J, the junction contained 6 bases not matched to a gene. Germline CDR1 MNHEY, CDR2 SMNVEV (reference sequence). This CDR3 contains 14 residues. In DNA form, the CDR3 reads TGTGCCAGCAGTCTCGAACAGGGGGGCTACGAGCAGTACTTC. Its translation is CASSLEQGGYEQYF.

The J gene is TRBJ2-1, the V gene TRBV7-3; 7 positions match TRBD2. This CDR3 region has 15 residues. The germline V gene has CDR1 SGHTA and CDR2 FQGTGA. V gave up 1 base and J gave up 5 bases; unmatched junction bases: 5. CDR3 nucleotide sequence: TGTGCCAGCAGCTTAAGACGAGCGGGACACAATGAGCAGTTCTTC. Its translation is CASSLRRAGHNEQFF.

The rearrangement links TRBV7-2 to TRBJ2-1; 9 bases line up with TRBD2. The germline CDR1 and CDR2 sequences are SGHTA and FQGNSA. After removal of 6 bases from V and 9 bases from J, the junction contained 15 bases not matched to a gene. The CDR3 totals 16 residues. In DNA form, the CDR3 reads TGTGCCAGCAGTTACAGGTCTAGCGGGGTTCCAGTTGAGCAGTTCTTC. Protein: CASSYRSSGVPVEQFF.

This clonotype was recorded at least ten times. V gene TRBV6-4 combines with J gene TRBJ2-3, with D uncertain. The V end was cut by 0 bases, the J end by 0 bases, with 10 bases between. Germline V lookup: CDR1 MRHNA, CDR2 SNTAGT. CDR3 length equals 16 residues. CDR3 DNA sequence: TGTGCCAGCAGTGACTCGAGTCATGGGAGCACAGATACGCAGTATTTT. This codes for CASSDSSHGSTDTQYF.